This paragraph covers one TCR beta chain sequence. Its antigen remains undetermined. No base-level quality is on record; no much larger clone is a single base apart. These data originate in a study of blood T cell dynamics during melanoma immunotherapy (dated by TCRdb to 2018 to 2021). The study in broad terms: Patients had metastatic melanoma and received first-line pembrolizumab or nivolumab plus ipilimumab as standard of care in the United Kingdom. Peripheral T cell receptor repertoires of metastatic melanoma patients were profiled before and after one cycle of checkpoint inhibitor therapy to find early correlates of response. The training cohort was made up of consecutive patients, while a further independent group of patients from the same centre was pooled to form an external validation set.

The time point label, as the study defines it: pre-treatment baseline. Blood samples were collected before treatment (T0) and at week 3 (W3), after the first cycle of checkpoint blockade. Except for a couple of patients with rapid clinical progression, response was assessed 12 weeks after the first infusion by RECIST 1.1; disease control meant complete response, partial response or stable disease. Patients with prior systemic cancer treatment, concomitant immunosuppressant therapy or synchronous other active malignancies were excluded. Both bulk PBMC and plasma cell-free DNA were sequenced for TCR beta so that circulating cells and T cell turnover could be tracked. Lymphoprep and SepMate tubes were used to isolate PBMC from blood, and red cell lysis was then performed. QIAamp DNA Blood Mini kits were used to extract DNA from PBMC and from sorted T cell subsets. The study at large found these results: Patients who later achieved disease control showed a bifurcated PBMC repertoire reorganization at W3, with increased clonality or increased diversity, unlike progressors. The relatively small sample size was acknowledged as something that could potentially limit how far the results can be generalized. The study was unable to establish whether the T cell clones driving the repertoire changes were melanoma-specific or instead reflected general immune activation.

Every bulk PBMC sample was loaded with the same fixed amount of around 400 ng of DNA. Following the manufacturer instructions, the immunoSEQ TCRb Assay kit was used to amplify TCR beta CDR3 sequences from genomic DNA. The KAPA Library Quantification Kit for Illumina platforms was used to quantify pooled libraries by qPCR. Pooled libraries were clustered at about 0.55-1.2 pM and sequenced on an Illumina NextSeq 500. Processing in the source paper ran as follows. Analysis of the TCR data relied on immunoSEQ ANALYZER and the R LymphoSeq package. A rearrangement efficiency score was calculated as productive divided by the sum of productive and non-productive CDR3 sequences. Clonality was measured with the Gini coefficient and diversity with the Renyi index at alpha=1, compared pairwise between timepoints within each patient. In LymphoSeq, clonal relatedness was computed with an edit distance of 3 and repertoire similarity was computed with the Bhattacharyya coefficient. To classify response, a linear discriminant analysis based on week-3 changes in clonality and diversity was built with the R MASS and caret packages. In TCRdb, the immuneACCESS table is reduced to in-frame sequences with V and J assigned. These tables do not hold every clone; where another copy was compared, an unresolved V gene accounts for under half, and the others remain unexplained. D and trimming were read from the DNA, whereas the V and J calls and clone size are those reported in that table. For this sample there are 15,000 to 20,000 clones; roughly 80% appear just once. Together, the top ten hold roughly 7.1% of the sample.

The receptor comes from a human donor with melanoma. The sequencing here drew on blood, taken from a patient treated with checkpoint blockade.

The CDR3 has the sequence CASSLATSGSFNEQFF. The DNA sequence follows: TGTGCCAGCAGCTTAGCGACTAGCGGGAGCTTCAATGAGCAGTTCTTC. The chain is made from TRBV7-2 and TRBJ2-1; 12 bases in the middle match TRBD2. Clipping removes 0 bases from V and 6 bases from J, with 3 as the unmatched junction base count. Based on the germline V gene, the CDR1 and CDR2 sequences are SGHTA and FQGNSA. Including the terminal cysteine and phenylalanine, the CDR3 comprises 16 residues. Here the CDR3 DNA is all that survives: 48 bases in frame from base 1.